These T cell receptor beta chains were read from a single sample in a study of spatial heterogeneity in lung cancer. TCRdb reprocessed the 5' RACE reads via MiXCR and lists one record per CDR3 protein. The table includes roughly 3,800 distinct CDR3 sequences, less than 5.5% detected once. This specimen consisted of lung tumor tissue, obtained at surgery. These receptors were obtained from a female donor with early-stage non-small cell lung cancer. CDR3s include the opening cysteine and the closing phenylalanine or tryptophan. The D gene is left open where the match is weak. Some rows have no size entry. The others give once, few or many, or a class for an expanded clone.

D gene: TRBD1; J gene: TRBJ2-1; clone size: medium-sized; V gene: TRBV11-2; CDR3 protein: CASSPTGGTNNEQFF; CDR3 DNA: TGTGCCAGCAGCCCCACAGGGGGCACCAACAATGAGCAGTTCTTC
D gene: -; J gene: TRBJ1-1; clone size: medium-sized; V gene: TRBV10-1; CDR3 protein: CASSDGMNTEAFF; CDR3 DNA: TGCGCCAGCAGTGACGGAATGAACACTGAAGCTTTCTTT
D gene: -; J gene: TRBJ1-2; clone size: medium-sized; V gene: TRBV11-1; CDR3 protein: CASRRGSNYGYTF; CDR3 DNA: TGTGCCAGCAGGAGGGGGTCGAACTATGGCTACACCTTC
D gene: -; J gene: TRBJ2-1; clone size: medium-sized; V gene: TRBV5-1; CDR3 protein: CASSLSIQSYNEQFF; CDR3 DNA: TGCGCCAGCAGCTTATCCATTCAGTCCTACAATGAGCAGTTCTTC
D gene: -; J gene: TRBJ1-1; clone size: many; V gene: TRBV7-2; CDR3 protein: CASSLQPNTEAFF; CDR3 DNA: TGTGCCAGCAGCTTGCAGCCGAACACTGAAGCTTTCTTT
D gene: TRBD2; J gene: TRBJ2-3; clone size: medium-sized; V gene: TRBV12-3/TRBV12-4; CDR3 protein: CASSRGGDTQYF; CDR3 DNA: TGTGCCAGCAGCCGGGGGGGAGATACGCAGTATTTT
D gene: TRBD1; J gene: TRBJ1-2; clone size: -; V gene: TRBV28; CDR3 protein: CASTGGTGGIYGYTF; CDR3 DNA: TGTGCCAGCACCGGCGGGACAGGGGGCATCTATGGCTACACCTTC
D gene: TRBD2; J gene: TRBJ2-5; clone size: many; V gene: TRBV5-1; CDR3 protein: CASSWGTRSEEETQYF; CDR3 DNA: TGCGCCAGCAGCTGGGGGACTAGGTCTGAGGAAGAGACCCAGTACTTC
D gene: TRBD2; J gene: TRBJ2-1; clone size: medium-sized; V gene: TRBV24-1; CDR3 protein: CATSLRGSGSNEQFF; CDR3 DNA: TGTGCCACCAGCCTGAGGGGTAGCGGGAGTAATGAGCAGTTCTTC
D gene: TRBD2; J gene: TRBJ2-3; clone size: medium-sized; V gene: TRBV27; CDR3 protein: CASSLTSGSVTDTQYF; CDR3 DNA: TGTGCCAGCAGTCTGACTAGCGGGAGCGTCACAGATACGCAGTATTTT
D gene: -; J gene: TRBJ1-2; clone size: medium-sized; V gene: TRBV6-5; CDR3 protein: CASSYSRRQPSVGGYGYTF; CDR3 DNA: TGTGCCAGCAGTTACTCTCGCCGACAGCCATCTGTAGGCGGCTATGGCTACACCTTC
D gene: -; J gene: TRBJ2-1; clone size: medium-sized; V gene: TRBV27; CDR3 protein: CASRILSSGVGTYNEQFF; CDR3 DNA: TGTGCCAGCAGAATACTTTCCTCAGGGGTAGGGACCTACAATGAGCAGTTCTTC
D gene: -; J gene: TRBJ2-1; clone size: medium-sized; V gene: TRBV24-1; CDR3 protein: CATSDQTGSEQFF; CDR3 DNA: TGTGCCACCAGTGACCAGACAGGAAGTGAGCAGTTCTTC
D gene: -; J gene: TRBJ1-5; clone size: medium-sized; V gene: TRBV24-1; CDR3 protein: CAANQGDQPQHF; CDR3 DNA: TGTGCCGCCAACCAGGGAGATCAGCCCCAGCATTTT
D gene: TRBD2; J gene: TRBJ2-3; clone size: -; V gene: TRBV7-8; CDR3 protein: CASSPGTSSDTQYF; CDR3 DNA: TGTGCCAGCAGCCCAGGGACTAGTTCGGATACGCAGTATTTT
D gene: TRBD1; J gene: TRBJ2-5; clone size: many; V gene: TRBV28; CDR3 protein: CASRKGQGASETQYF; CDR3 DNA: TGTGCCAGCAGAAAAGGACAGGGGGCTTCCGAGACCCAGTACTTC
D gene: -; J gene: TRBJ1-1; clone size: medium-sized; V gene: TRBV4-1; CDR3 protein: CASSQDRAEAFF; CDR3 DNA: TGCGCCAGCAGCCAAGATAGGGCTGAAGCTTTCTTT
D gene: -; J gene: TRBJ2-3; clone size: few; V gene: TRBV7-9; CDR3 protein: CASSPPFSGTDTQYF; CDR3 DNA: TGTGCCAGCAGCCCCCCATTCTCTGGCACAGATACGCAGTATTTT
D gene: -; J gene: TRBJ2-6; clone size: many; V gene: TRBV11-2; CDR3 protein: CASSPRYGAGANVLTF; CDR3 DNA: TGTGCCAGCAGCCCCCGTTACGGGGCTGGGGCCAACGTCCTGACTTTC
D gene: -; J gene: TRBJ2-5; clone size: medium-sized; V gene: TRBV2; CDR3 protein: CATRDLADETQYF; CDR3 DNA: TGTGCCACCAGAGACCTCGCAGACGAGACCCAGTACTTC
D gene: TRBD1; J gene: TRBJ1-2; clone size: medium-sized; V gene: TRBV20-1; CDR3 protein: CSAGDRGHTF; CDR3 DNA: TGCAGTGCTGGGGACAGGGGGCACACCTTC
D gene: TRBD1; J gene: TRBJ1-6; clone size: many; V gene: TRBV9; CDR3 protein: CASSVAGQAYNSPLHF; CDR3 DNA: TGTGCCAGCAGCGTAGCGGGACAGGCCTATAATTCACCCCTCCACTTT
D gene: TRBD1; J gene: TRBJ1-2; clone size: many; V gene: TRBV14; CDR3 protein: CASSQVRGQGYTF; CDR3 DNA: TGTGCCAGCAGCCAAGTCAGGGGGCAGGGCTACACCTTC
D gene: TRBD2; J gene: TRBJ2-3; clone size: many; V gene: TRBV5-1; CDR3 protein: CASGQSGSKSTDTQYF; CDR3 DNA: TGCGCCAGCGGCCAGAGCGGGAGTAAAAGCACAGATACGCAGTATTTT
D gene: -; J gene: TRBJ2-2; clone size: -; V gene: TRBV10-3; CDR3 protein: CAISGQPKGAGTGELFF; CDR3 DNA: TGTGCCATCAGTGGACAACCAAAAGGGGCAGGCACCGGGGAGCTGTTTTTT
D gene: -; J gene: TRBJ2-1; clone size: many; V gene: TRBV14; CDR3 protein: CASSQDWRDNEQFF; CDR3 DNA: TGTGCCAGCAGCCAAGATTGGCGGGACAATGAGCAGTTCTTC
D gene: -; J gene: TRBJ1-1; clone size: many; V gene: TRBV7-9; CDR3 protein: CAADWGTEAFF; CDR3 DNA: TGTGCCGCTGACTGGGGCACTGAAGCTTTCTTT
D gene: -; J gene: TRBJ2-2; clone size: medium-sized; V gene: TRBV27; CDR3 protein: CASSQTGTGELFF; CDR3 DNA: TGTGCCAGCAGCCAGACAGGCACCGGGGAGCTGTTTTTT
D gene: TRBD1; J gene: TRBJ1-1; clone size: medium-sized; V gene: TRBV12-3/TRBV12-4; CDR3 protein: CASSRSGGEAFF; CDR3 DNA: TGTGCCAGCAGCCGCTCAGGGGGTGAAGCTTTCTTT
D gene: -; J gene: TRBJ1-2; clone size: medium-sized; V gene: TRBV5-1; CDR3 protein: CASSPAGGPGSYGYTF; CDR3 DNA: TGCGCCAGCAGCCCCGCTGGGGGCCCGGGAAGCTATGGCTACACCTTC
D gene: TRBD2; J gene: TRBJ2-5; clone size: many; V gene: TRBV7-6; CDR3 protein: CASSLLSTSGQETQYF; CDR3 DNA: TGTGCCAGCAGCCTACTATCGACTAGCGGGCAAGAGACCCAGTACTTC
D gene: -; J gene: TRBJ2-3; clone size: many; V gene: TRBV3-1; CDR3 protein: CASVGGVSTDTQYF; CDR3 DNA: TGTGCCAGCGTGGGGGGAGTAAGCACAGATACGCAGTATTTT
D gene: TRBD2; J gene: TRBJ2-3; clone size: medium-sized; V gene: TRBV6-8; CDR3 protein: CASKSGRADDTQYF; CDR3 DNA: TGTGCCAGCAAGAGCGGGAGGGCCGACGATACGCAGTATTTT
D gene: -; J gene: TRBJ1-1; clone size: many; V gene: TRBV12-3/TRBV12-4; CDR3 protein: CASSLWKNTEAFF; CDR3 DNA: TGTGCCAGCAGTTTATGGAAGAACACTGAAGCTTTCTTT
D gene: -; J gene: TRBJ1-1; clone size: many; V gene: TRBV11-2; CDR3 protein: CASSLSDPTEAFF; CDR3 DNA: TGTGCCAGCAGCTTATCAGACCCCACTGAAGCTTTCTTT
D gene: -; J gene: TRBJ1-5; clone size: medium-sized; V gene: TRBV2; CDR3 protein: CASSDWGISNQPQHF; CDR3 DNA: TGTGCCAGCAGTGATTGGGGTATTAGCAATCAGCCCCAGCATTTT
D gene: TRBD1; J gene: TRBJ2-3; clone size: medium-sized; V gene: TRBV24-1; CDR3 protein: CATSPQGSTDTQYF; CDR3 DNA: TGTGCCACCAGCCCACAGGGGAGCACAGATACGCAGTATTTT
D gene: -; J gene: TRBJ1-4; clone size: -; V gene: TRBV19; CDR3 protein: CASTPGPLATNEKLFF; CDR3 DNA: TGTGCCAGTACCCCAGGACCCCTCGCAACTAATGAAAAACTGTTTTTT
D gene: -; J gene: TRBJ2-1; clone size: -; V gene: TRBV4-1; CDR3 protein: CASSPASSYNEQFF; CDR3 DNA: TGCGCCAGCAGCCCAGCTAGTTCCTACAATGAGCAGTTCTTC
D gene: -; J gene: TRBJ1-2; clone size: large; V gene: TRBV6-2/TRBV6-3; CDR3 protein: CASRSPAGAEGYTF; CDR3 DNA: TGTGCCAGCAGAAGCCCCGCGGGGGCTGAAGGCTACACCTTC
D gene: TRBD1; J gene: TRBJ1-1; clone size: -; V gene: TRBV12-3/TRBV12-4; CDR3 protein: CASSQQGLTEAFF; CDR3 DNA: TGTGCCAGCAGTCAACAGGGGTTGACTGAAGCTTTCTTT
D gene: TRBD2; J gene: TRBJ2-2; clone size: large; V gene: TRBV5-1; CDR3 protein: CASSLGASGNTGELFF; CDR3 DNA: TGCGCCAGCAGCTTGGGGGCTAGCGGGAACACCGGGGAGCTGTTTTTT
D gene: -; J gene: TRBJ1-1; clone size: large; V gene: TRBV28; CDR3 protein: CASSLGDRNTEAFF; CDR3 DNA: TGTGCCAGCAGTTTAGGCGACAGGAACACTGAAGCTTTCTTT
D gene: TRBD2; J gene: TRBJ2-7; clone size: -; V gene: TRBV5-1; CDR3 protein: CASSTRGESSYEQYF; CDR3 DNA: TGCGCCAGCAGTACCCGGGGGGAGAGCTCCTACGAGCAGTACTTC
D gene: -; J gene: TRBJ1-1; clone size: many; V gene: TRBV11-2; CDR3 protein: CASSLVGGSTNTEAFF; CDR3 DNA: TGTGCCAGCAGCTTAGTGGGGGGCTCGACGAACACTGAAGCTTTCTTT
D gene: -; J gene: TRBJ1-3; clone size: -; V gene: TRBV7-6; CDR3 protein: CASSPGAGSSGNTIYF; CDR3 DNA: TGTGCCAGCAGCCCAGGGGCAGGGAGCTCTGGAAACACCATATATTTT
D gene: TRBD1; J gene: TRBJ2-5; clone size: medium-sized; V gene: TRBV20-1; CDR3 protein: CSANTPGTGGETQYF; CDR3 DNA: TGCAGTGCAAATACTCCCGGGACAGGGGGAGAGACCCAGTACTTC
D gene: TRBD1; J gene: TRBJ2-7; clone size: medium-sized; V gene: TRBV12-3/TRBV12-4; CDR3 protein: CASSSSRGRNEQYF; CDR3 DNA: TGTGCCAGCAGTTCGTCCAGGGGGCGGAACGAGCAGTACTTC
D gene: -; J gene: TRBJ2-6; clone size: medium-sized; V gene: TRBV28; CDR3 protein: CASSTRTSATSGANVLTF; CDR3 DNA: TGTGCCAGCAGTACCCGGACGAGTGCGACCTCTGGGGCCAACGTCCTGACTTTC
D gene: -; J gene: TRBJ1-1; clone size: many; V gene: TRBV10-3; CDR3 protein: CAIRAGNPDAEAFF; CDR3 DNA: TGTGCCATCCGAGCGGGGAACCCGGACGCTGAAGCTTTCTTT
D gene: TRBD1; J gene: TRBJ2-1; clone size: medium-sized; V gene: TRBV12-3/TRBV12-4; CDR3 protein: CASSSGGEQFF; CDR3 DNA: TGTGCCAGCAGTTCAGGGGGTGAGCAGTTCTTC
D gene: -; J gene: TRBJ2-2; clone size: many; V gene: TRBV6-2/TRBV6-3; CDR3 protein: CASSYHSTGTPEGGELFF; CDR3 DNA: TGTGCCAGCAGTTATCACTCAACCGGGACACCGGAGGGCGGGGAGCTGTTTTTT
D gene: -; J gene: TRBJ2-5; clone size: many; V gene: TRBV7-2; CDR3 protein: CASKRVVSGETQYF; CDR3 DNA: TGTGCCAGCAAGAGAGTTGTTTCAGGAGAGACCCAGTACTTC
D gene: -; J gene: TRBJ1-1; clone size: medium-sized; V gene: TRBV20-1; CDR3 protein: CSARRQYTEAFF; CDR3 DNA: TGCAGTGCCCGACGGCAGTACACTGAAGCTTTCTTT
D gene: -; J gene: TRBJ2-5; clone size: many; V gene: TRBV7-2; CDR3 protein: CASSLQQKQETQYF; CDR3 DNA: TGTGCCAGCAGCTTACAACAGAAACAAGAGACCCAGTACTTC
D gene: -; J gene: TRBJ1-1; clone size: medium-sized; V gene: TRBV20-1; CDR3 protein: CSARVKGLNTEAFF; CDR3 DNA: TGCAGTGCTAGAGTTAAAGGCTTGAACACTGAAGCTTTCTTT
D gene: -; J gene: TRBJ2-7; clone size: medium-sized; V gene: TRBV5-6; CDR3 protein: CASSLNYEQYF; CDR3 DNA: TGTGCCAGCAGCCTGAATTACGAGCAGTACTTC
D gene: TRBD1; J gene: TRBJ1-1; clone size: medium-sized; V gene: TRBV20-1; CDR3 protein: CSARAGGAFF; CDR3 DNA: TGCAGTGCTAGAGCAGGGGGAGCTTTCTTT
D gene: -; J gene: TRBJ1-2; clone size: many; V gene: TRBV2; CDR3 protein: CASRTGPNYGYTF; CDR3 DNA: TGTGCCAGCAGGACGGGACCGAACTATGGCTACACCTTC